This entry is about one TCR beta chain. TCRdb recomputed calls from the reads with MiXCR, one row per CDR3 protein. Of more than 150,000 distinct CDR3 sequences listed, approximately 19% are singletons. The data derive from a study of T cell repertoires in cytomegalovirus infection. V dropped 5 bases and J dropped 7; count of bases not matched to a gene: 12. CDR1 is MNHNS and CDR2 is SASEGT in the germline V gene. CDR3 length: 15 amino acids. The TCR comes from a human donor in good health (CMV status not recorded). Some clones in this sample may be carry-over from other donors' samples. Sequencing was done on a sample of PBMCs. The chain is built from TRBV6-1 and TRBJ1-2, with 8 nucleotides matching TRBD1. CDR3 protein: CASSSIVGTGLGYTF. CDR3 bases: TGTGCCAGCAGTAGTATCGTTGGGACAGGCCTTGGCTACACCTTC.